Sequencing of this TCR beta chain was carried out in a study of T cell clonotyping in hematopoietic cell transplantation. Overall study context: Recipients' pretransplant samples followed cytoreduction. Study conclusions and caveats: Few recipient clonotypes overlapped donors; over 95% were de novo at given depth.

Notes on this clone: Its antigen remains unknown.

Indicated time point: recipient sample about 28 days before transplant, after cytoreduction. Recipients were bled about 28 days pretransplant and at posttransplant days 30, 100, 180. Germline V gives CDR1 SGHDT, CDR2 YYEEEE. There are 15 residues in the CDR3. Losses at the gene ends were 0 bases for V and 2 bases for J; bases not matched to a gene: 5. The protocol was immunoSEQ multiplex PCR, while the TCRdb copy is restricted to in-frame clones and leaves out a portion. The sample includes around 45,000 clones, approximately 82% of them seen just once. The chain combines TRBV5-6 with TRBJ2-7; 7 positions match TRBD1. The sample was peripheral blood mononuclear cells, taken before stem cell transplant. This receptor was obtained from a man in his 60s with myelodysplastic syndrome. Some clones in this sample may be carry-over from other donors' samples. CDR3 protein: CASSLGQGLTYEQYF. The CDR3 nucleotides are TGTGCCAGCAGCTTGGGACAGGGCCTTACCTACGAGCAGTACTTC.